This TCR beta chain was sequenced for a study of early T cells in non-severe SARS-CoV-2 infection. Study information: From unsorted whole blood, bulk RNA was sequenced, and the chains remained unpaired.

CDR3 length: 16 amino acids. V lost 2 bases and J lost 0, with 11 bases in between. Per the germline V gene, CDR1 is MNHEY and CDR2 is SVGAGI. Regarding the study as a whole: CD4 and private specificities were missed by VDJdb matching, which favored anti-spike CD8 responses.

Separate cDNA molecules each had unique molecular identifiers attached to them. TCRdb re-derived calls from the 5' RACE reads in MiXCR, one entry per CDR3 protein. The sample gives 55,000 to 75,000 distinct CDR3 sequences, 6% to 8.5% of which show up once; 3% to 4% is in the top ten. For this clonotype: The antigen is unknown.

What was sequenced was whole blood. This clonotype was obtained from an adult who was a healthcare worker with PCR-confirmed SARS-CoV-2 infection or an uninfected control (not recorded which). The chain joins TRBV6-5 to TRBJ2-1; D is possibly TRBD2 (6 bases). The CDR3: CASSYGGISSYNEQFF. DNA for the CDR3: TGTGCCAGCAGTTACGGAGGGATCAGCTCCTACAATGAGCAGTTCTTC.